The 18 T cell receptor beta chains presented below share a single source sample, sequenced in a study of CD8 T cells in ankylosing spondylitis. Study-level points and caveats: A motif in TCR beta, a set of fewer than ten highly homologous variants, appeared characteristic of ankylosing spondylitis blood.

These receptors' targets are unknown. TCRdb used MiXCR to reprocess the 5' RACE reads, holding one entry per CDR3 protein. The sample comprises approximately 520,000 distinct CDR3 sequences, roughly 5.3% of which are singletons, and approximately 4% rests with the top ten. The specimen was blood, either unsorted or a sorted T cell fraction (not recorded which). These receptor sequences come from a male donor with ankylosing spondylitis.

The chain couples TRBV5-5 to TRBJ2-2; 7 nucleotides match TRBD1. The germline CDR1 and CDR2 sequences are SGHKS and YYEKEE (reference sequence). This CDR3 comprises 15 residues. With 4 bases clipped from V and 3 bases from J, the junction kept 6 bases outside the gene matches. CDR3 protein: CASSAQGYYTGELFF. Here the CDR3 DNA reads TGTGCCAGCAGCGCACAGGGGTATTACACCGGGGAGCTGTTTTTT.

This clonotype was observed at least ten times. The CDR3 DNA follows: TGTGCCAGCAGCCAGGCCCTCCCCGGGGGGACCGGGGAGCTGTTTTTT. Translation gives CASSQALPGGTGELFF. The rearrangement links TRBV4-2 to TRBJ2-2; 7 bases map to TRBD2. Germline assignment: CDR1 LGHNA and CDR2 YNFKEQ. The CDR3 is 16 residues long. With V trimmed by 3 bases and J by 5 bases, 9 bases remained unmatched.

This clonotype was counted ten times or more. The V call is TRBV24-1, the J call TRBJ2-1; D remains ambiguous. This CDR3 spans 14 amino acids. CDR1 and CDR2 from the germline V gene are KGHDR and SFDVKD. Between the trimmed V and J ends, which lost 8 bases and 1 base, there was a span of 11 bases. The CDR3 loop is CATTGPPSYNEQFF. The CDR3 region has the DNA TGTGCCACCACGGGCCCCCCGTCCTACAATGAGCAGTTCTTC.

In this sample, this clonotype turned up many times. The junction departs from germline at one end; a sequencing error may be responsible. The chain recombines TRBV20-1 with TRBJ2-3; tentatively, D is TRBD1 or TRBD2 (6 bases each). The CDR3 is made up of 12 amino acids. Per germline, CDR1 DFQATT and CDR2 SNEGSKA (reference sequence). In DNA form, the CDR3 reads TGCAGTGCCCAACTAGGGGGACTTAGTGAGGGTTTT. Protein product: CSAQLGGLSEGF.

This clonotype turned up a few times. Since a much larger clone is just one base distant, this may be a read error. The gene calls are TRBV5-1 and TRBJ2-5; unclear D gene. The germline V gene encodes CDR1 SGHRS and CDR2 YFSETQ. V gave up 0 bases and J gave up 3 bases, with 3 bases separating them. The CDR3 sequence is 12 residues long. DNA for the CDR3: TGCGCCAGCAGCTTGGAGGAAGAGACCCAGTACTTC. It encodes CASSLEEETQYF.

This chain uses TRBV18 with TRBJ1-4; no firm D call. V lost 2 bases and J lost 0, with 10 bases in between. Looked up from germline, CDR1 is KGHSH and CDR2 is LQKENI. The CDR3 contains 16 residues. CDR3 DNA: TGTGCCAGCTCACCATTCGCCGACCCAACTAATGAAAAACTGTTTTTT. As protein: CASSPFADPTNEKLFF.

This clonotype was picked up many times. The J gene is TRBJ2-7, the V gene TRBV7-9; D remains ambiguous. CDR3 length: 14 residues. Germline loops: CDR1 SEHNR, CDR2 FQNEAQ (reference sequence). Trimming left V 4 bases short and J 2 bases short, with 12 bases between. CDR3 DNA: TGTGCCAGCAGCTCACGAATCTCAGCCTACGAGCAGTACTTC. It is translated as CASSSRISAYEQYF.

This clonotype was counted ten times or more. CDR3 amino acids: CATSDFGRGYEQYF. The DNA for the CDR3 is TGTGCCACCAGTGATTTTGGCAGGGGCTACGAGCAGTACTTC. The rearrangement joins TRBV24-1 to TRBJ2-7; weak D call: TRBD1 (6 bases). In germline, CDR1 is KGHDR, CDR2 SFDVKD. The V and J ends lost 1 base and 3 bases respectively, with 9 bases between them. The CDR3 contains 14 residues.

Ten or more counts support this clonotype. The chain has TRBV15 and TRBJ2-5; no clear D. CDR1 is LNHNV, CDR2 YYDKDF, per germline (reference sequence). V shed 0 bases and J shed 5 bases, with 4 bases lying between them. The CDR3 spans 12 residues. The CDR3 region has the DNA TGTGCCACCAGCAGAGATTTCGAGACCCAGTACTTC. It yields the protein CATSRDFETQYF.

The V call is TRBV7-9, the J call TRBJ1-1; D might be TRBD1 (5 bases). V lost 2 bases, J lost 1 base, and 14 bases lay in between. CDR1 is SEHNR and CDR2 is FQNEAQ in the germline V gene (reference sequence). The CDR3 runs 16 residues. CDR3 sequence (DNA): TGTGCCAGCAGCTTACCCGACGGAAGGGGGAACACTGAAGCTTTCTTT. This sequence encodes CASSLPDGRGNTEAFF.

This clonotype turned up a few times. This chain uses TRBV20-1 with TRBJ1-2, with D unresolved. CDR1 and CDR2 from the germline V gene are DFQATT and SNEGSKA (reference sequence). CDR3 length: 10 residues. V was pared by 6 bases and J by 2 bases, with 4 bases between. The CDR3 region has the DNA TGCAGTGCCTCCAACTATGGCTACACCTTC. As protein: CSASNYGYTF.

This clonotype came up many times. The chain recombines TRBV10-3 with TRBJ1-2; the D is unclear. V lost 3 bases, J lost 8 bases, and 7 bases lay in between. CDR1 and CDR2 from the germline V gene are ENHRY and SYGVKD. This CDR3 has 11 amino acids. The CDR3 sequence: CAISDLAGYTF. CDR3 bases: TGTGCCATCAGTGATCTTGCCGGCTACACCTTC.

This clonotype was seen ten or more times. The genes are TRBV5-6 and TRBJ1-4, with 7 bases aligning to TRBD1. The CDR3 has 15 residues. The V gene end was trimmed by 0 bases and the J gene end by 2 bases; junction bases not matched to a gene: 1. Germline CDR1 SGHDT, CDR2 YYEEEE. CDR3 bases: TGTGCCAGCAGCTTGGAACAGGGGACTAATGAAAAACTGTTTTTT. Translation gives CASSLEQGTNEKLFF.

This clonotype has a count of ten or more. The rearrangement links TRBV12-3 or TRBV12-4 to TRBJ2-3, with 11 bases that match TRBD1. After removal of 5 bases from V and 4 bases from J, the junction contained 8 bases not matched to a gene. This CDR3 comprises 16 residues. The CDR3 spells CASSPRTGGLPDTQYF. The CDR3 nucleotides read TGTGCCAGCAGTCCTAGGACAGGGGGCCTTCCAGATACGCAGTATTTT.

This clonotype was seen many times. The chain has TRBV20-1 and TRBJ2-5; 9 nucleotides match TRBD2. This CDR3 comprises 14 residues. Germline V gene data show CDR1 as DFQATT and CDR2 as SNEGSKA (reference sequence). Trimming removed 0 bases from V and 5 bases from J; junction bases left unmatched: 4. CDR3 sequence: CSARDPAGGETQYF. CDR3 bases: TGCAGTGCTAGAGATCCAGCGGGGGGTGAGACCCAGTACTTC.

This clonotype appeared many times. The rearrangement links TRBV7-2 to TRBJ2-5; 7 nucleotides line up with TRBD1. CDR3 length equals 14 residues. Unmatched junction bases numbered 7, after V lost 2 bases and J lost 7 bases. The germline CDR1 and CDR2 sequences are SGHTA and FQGNSA. For the CDR3, the DNA is TGTGCCAGCAGCTTATATTCGGGACAGCGGACCCAGTACTTC. Amino acid sequence: CASSLYSGQRTQYF.

Only a few counts were recorded for this clonotype. The chain recombines TRBV4-1 with TRBJ2-7; perhaps TRBD1 as D (6 bases). Germline V CDR1 and CDR2: MGHRA, YSYEKL. The CDR3 covers 13 residues. Trimming took 1 base from V and 5 from J, leaving 9 bases between them. CDR3 DNA: TGCGCCAGCAGCCAAGCCCACAGGGACGAGCAGTACTTC. Translated: CASSQAHRDEQYF.

The table lists this clonotype with many counts. J is TRBJ1-2 and V is TRBV10-3; TRBD1 is a possible D gene (5 bases). V lost 6 bases and J lost 6, with 14 bases in between. Germline V lookup: CDR1 ENHRY, CDR2 SYGVKD. The CDR3 contains 13 residues. The CDR3 region is CAIRGDDPDGYTF. CDR3 coding DNA: TGTGCCATCAGAGGGGACGATCCCGATGGCTACACCTTC.